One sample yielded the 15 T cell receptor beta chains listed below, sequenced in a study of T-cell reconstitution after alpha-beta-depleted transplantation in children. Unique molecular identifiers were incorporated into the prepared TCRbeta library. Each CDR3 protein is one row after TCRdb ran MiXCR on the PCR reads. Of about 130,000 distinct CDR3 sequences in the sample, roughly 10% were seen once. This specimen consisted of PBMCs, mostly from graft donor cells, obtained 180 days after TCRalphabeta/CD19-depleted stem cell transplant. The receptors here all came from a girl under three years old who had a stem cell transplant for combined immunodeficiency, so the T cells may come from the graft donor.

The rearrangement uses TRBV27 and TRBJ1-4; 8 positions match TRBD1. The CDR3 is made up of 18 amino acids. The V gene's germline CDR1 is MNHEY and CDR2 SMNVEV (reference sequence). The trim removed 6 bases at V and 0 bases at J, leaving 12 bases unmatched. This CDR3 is CASSKSDRGVATNEKLFF. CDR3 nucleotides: TGTGCCAGCAGCAAATCCGACAGGGGTGTGGCAACTAATGAAAAACTGTTTTTT.

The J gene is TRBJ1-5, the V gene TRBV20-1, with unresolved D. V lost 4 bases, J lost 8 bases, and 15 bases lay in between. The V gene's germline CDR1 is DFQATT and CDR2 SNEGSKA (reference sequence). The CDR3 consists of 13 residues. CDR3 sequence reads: CSATHYSAEPQHF. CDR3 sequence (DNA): TGCAGTGCTACCCACTATAGCGCTGAGCCCCAGCATTTT.

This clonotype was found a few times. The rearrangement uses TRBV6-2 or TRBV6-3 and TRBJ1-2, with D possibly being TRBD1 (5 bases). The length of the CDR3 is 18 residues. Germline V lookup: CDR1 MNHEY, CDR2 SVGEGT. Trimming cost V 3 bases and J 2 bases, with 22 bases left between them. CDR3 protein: CASSYRRTLTDSNYGYTF. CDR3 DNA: TGTGCCAGCAGTTATCGCAGGACACTTACTGATTCAAACTATGGCTACACCTTC.

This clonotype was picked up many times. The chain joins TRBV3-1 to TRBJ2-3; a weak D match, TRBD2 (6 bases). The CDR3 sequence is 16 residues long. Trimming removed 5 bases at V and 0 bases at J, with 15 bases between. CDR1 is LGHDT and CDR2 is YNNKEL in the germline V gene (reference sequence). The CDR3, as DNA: TGTGCCAGCAGCGCTCGACTAGAGCTTAGCACAGATACGCAGTATTTT. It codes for CASSARLELSTDTQYF.

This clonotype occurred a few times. The CDR3 nucleotides are TGTGCCACCAGCAGACGACAGAAAAACATTCAGTACTTC. Translation gives CATSRRQKNIQYF. V usage is TRBV15 and J usage is TRBJ2-4; TRBD1 might be the D (5 bases). The CDR3 has 13 residues. Trimming removed 2 bases from V and 4 bases from J, with 6 bases in between. CDR1 is LNHNV, CDR2 YYDKDF, per germline (reference sequence).

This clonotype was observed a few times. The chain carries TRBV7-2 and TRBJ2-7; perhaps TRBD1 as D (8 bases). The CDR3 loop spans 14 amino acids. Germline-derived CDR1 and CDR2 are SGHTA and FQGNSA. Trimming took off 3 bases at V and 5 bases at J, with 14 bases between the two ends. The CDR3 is CASSFWTGRDEQYF. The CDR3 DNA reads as TGTGCCAGCAGCTTTTGGACAGGGAGGGACGAGCAGTACTTC.

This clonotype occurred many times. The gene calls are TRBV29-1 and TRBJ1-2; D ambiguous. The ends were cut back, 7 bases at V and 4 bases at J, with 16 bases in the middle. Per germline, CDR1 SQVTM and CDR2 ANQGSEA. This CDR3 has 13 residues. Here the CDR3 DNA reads TGCAGCGCAGGAGTACTCGCCTCCTATGGCTACACCTTC. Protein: CSAGVLASYGYTF.

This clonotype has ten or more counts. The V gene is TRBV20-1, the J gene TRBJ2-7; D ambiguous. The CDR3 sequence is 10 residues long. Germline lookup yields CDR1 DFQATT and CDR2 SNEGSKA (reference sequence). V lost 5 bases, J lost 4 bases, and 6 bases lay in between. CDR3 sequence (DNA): TGCAGTGCTTATGGGTACGAGCAGTACTTC. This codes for CSAYGYEQYF.

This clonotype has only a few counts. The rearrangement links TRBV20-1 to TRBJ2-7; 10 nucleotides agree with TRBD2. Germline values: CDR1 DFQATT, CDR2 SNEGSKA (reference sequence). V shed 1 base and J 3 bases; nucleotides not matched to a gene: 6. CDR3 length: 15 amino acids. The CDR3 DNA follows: TGCAGTGCTAGAGGAGGACTAGCGGCTGACTACGAGCAGTACTTC. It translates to CSARGGLAADYEQYF.

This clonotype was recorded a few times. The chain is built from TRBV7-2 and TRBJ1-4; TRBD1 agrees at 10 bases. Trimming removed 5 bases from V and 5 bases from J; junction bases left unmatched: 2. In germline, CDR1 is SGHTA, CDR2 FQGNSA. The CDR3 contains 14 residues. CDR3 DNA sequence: TGTGCCAGCAGCCTGGACAGGGGGAATGAAAAACTGTTTTTT. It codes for CASSLDRGNEKLFF.

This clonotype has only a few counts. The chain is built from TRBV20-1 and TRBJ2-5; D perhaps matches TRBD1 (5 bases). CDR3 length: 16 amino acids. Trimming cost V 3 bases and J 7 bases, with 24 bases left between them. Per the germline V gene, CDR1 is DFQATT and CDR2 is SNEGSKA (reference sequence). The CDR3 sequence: CSASRSQGKEYLTQYF. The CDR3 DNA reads TGCAGTGCTAGTCGCAGTCAGGGAAAGGAGTACCTGACCCAGTACTTC.

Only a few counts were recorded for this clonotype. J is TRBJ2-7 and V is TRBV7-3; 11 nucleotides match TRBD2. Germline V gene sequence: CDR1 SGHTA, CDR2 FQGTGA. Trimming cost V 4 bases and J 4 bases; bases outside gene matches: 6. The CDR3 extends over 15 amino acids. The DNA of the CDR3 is TGTGCCAGCAGCTCTCGGGGGACTAGCGGTTACGAGCAGTACTTC. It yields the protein CASSSRGTSGYEQYF.

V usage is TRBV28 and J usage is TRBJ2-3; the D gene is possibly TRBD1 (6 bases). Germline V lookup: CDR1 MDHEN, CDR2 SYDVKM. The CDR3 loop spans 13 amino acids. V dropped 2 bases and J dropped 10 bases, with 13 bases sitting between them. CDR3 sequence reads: CASSLAVQGPQYF. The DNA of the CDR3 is TGTGCCAGCAGTTTAGCGGTACAGGGCCCGCAGTATTTT. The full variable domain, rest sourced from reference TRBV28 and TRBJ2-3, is DVKVTQSSRYLVKRTGEKVFLECVQDMDHENMFWYRQDPGLGLRLIYFSYDVKMKEKGDIPEGYSVSREKKERFSLILESASTNQTSMYLCASSLAVQGPQYFGPGTRLTVL.

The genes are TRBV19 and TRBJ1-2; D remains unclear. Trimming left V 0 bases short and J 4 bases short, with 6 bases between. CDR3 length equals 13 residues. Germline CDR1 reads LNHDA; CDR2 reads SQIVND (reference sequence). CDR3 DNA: TGTGCCAGTAGTATAGATCTCGCCTATGGCTACACCTTC. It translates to CASSIDLAYGYTF.

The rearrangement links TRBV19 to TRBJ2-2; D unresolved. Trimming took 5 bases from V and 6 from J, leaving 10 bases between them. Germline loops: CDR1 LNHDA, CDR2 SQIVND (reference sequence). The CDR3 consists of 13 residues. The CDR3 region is CASSRSGAGELFF. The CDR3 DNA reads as TGTGCCAGTAGTCGGAGTGGGGCCGGGGAGCTGTTTTTT.